Presented here are 25 T cell receptor beta chains from one specimen sequenced in a study of cytomegalovirus exposure and HLA in healthy donors. 60 Vbeta and 13 Jbeta primers were used in PCR. Clones were sequenced by immunoSEQ multiplex PCR, and TCRdb holds only the in-frame ones, with some missing. The top ten clones hold over 7.5% of a sample with more than 75,000 clones, over 70% of them seen once. The sequenced sample consisted of PBMCs. The receptors derive from a man aged 40-49 years in good health and CMV-seropositive.

This sequence joins TRBV7-8 and TRBJ1-5; possible D gene TRBD1, 5 bases. Trimming removed 2 bases from V and 5 bases from J, with 16 bases in between. Germline CDR1 and CDR2: SGHVS and FQNEAQ. The CDR3 runs to 16 residues. CDR3 loop: CASSLFGFPGDQPQHF. For the CDR3, the DNA is TGTGCCAGCAGCTTATTTGGGTTTCCGGGGGATCAGCCCCAGCATTTT.

The chain couples TRBV7-2 to TRBJ1-1; D remains unclear. The CDR3 has 13 residues. Germline V gene lookup returns CDR1 SGHTA and CDR2 FQGNSA. The V end was cut by 3 bases, the J end by 5 bases, with 10 bases between. CDR3 residues: CASSFRRGTEAFF. The CDR3, as DNA: TGTGCCAGCAGCTTCCGTCGAGGAACTGAAGCTTTCTTT.

V is TRBV9 and J is TRBJ2-3; D not resolved. The CDR3 loop spans 13 amino acids. The ends were cut back, 0 bases at V and 1 base at J, with 3 bases in the middle. Germline V CDR1 and CDR2: SGDLS, YYNGEE. Here the CDR3 DNA reads TGTGCCAGCAGCGTAGGAGGCACAGATACGCAGTATTTT. This translates into CASSVGGTDTQYF. Full variable domain (rest looked up from reference TRBV9 and TRBJ2-3): DSGVTQTPKHLITATGQRVTLRCSPRSGDLSVYWYQQSLDQGLQFLIQYYNGEERAKGNILERFSAQQFPDLHSELNLSSLELGDSALYFCASSVGGTDTQYFGPGTRLTVL.

The table lists this clone with a count of one. The chain links TRBV5-1 to TRBJ2-7; D remains ambiguous. Germline CDR1 is SGHRS and CDR2 is YFSETQ. The CDR3 sequence is 13 residues long. The V gene lost 0 bases and the J gene lost 5 bases, with 9 bases spanning the gap. Here the CDR3 DNA reads TGCGCCAGCAGCTTGGTGGCAGGCAACGAGCAGTACTTC. This codes for CASSLVAGNEQYF.

This clone was counted between two and nine times. This sequence joins TRBV5-6 and TRBJ2-7; 13 bases are shared with TRBD2. Looked up from germline, CDR1 is SGHDT and CDR2 is YYEEEE. There are 18 residues in the CDR3. V shed 5 bases, J shed 0 bases, and the junction held 11 bases outside the gene matches. The CDR3 here is CASSHGLAGVTLSYEQYF. In DNA, the CDR3 is TGTGCCAGCAGTCACGGACTAGCGGGGGTCACCCTCTCCTACGAGCAGTACTTC.

This chain uses TRBV27 with TRBJ1-6; tentative D call: TRBD1 (5 bases). Per germline, CDR1 MNHEY and CDR2 SMNVEV (reference sequence). The CDR3 consists of 14 residues. This chain's CDR3 is CASQGSLYNSPLHF. As DNA, the CDR3 is TGTGCAAGCCAGGGATCTCTCTATAATTCACCCCTCCACTTT.

CDR3 nucleotide sequence: TGCGCCAGCAGCTTGAGGACAGGACTTGAGGCATACACTGAAGCTTTCTTT. Its protein is CASSLRTGLEAYTEAFF. The rearrangement links TRBV5-1 to TRBJ1-1, with TRBD1 matching over 7 bases. CDR1 is SGHRS, CDR2 YFSETQ, per germline. CDR3 length: 17 amino acids. V lost 1 base and J lost 3; bases outside the gene matches: 12.

The CDR3 loop reads CASSLGQNTGELFF. DNA of the CDR3: TGTGCCAGCAGTTTAGGGCAGAACACCGGGGAGCTGTTTTTT. This sequence joins TRBV28 and TRBJ2-2; no clear D gene. Trimming took off 2 bases at V and 1 base at J, with 5 bases between the two ends. CDR1 and CDR2 (germline): MDHEN, SYDVKM. This CDR3 comprises 14 residues.

The V gene is TRBV5-1, the J gene TRBJ2-3; D not certain. Trimming stripped 0 bases from V and 0 bases from J, with 2 bases between. Germline assignment: CDR1 SGHRS and CDR2 YFSETQ. The CDR3 totals 13 residues. CDR3: CASSLASTDTQYF. CDR3 DNA: TGCGCCAGCAGCTTGGCTAGCACAGATACGCAGTATTTT.

The chain combines TRBV19 with TRBJ2-7; tentative D call: TRBD1 (6 bases). The CDR3 length is 16 residues. Germline values: CDR1 LNHDA, CDR2 SQIVND (reference sequence). V was pared by 6 bases and J by 0 bases, with 18 bases between. CDR3 sequence (DNA): TGTGCCAGTAGAACCTCAGGGGCCTCGGGCTCCTACGAGCAGTACTTC. Protein sequence: CASRTSGASGSYEQYF.

V is TRBV7-2 and J is TRBJ2-3; tentative D call: TRBD1 (6 bases). Trimming left V 3 bases short and J 2 bases short, with 9 bases between. CDR1 is SGHTA and CDR2 is FQGNSA in the germline V gene. CDR3 length: 14 amino acids. The CDR3: CASSFTGFTDTQYF. The DNA for the CDR3 is TGTGCCAGCAGCTTTACAGGGTTCACAGATACGCAGTATTTT.

This chain connects TRBV2 to TRBJ1-2, with 7 bases fitting TRBD1. J lost 2 bases, V lost 10 bases, and 13 bases had no gene match. Germline assignment: CDR1 SNHLY and CDR2 FYNNEI. The CDR3 length is 15 residues. As DNA, the CDR3 is TGTGCCACCCGACAGGGTATTACTTTCAACTATGGCTACACCTTC. Its protein is CATRQGITFNYGYTF.

The chain is built from TRBV6-1 and TRBJ1-5; possible D gene TRBD1, 6 bases. The CDR3 is 15 amino acids. From germline, CDR1 is MNHNS and CDR2 SASEGT. Deletions cut 3 bases from V and 7 bases from J, with 16 bases between. The DNA of the CDR3 is TGTGCCAGCAGTGACCCTCCTCAGGGGAAGCAGCCCCAGCATTTT. Its translation is CASSDPPQGKQPQHF.

This clone appeared a single time. The V call is TRBV2, the J call TRBJ1-6; TRBD1 matches at 9 bases. V lost 4 bases, J lost 10 bases, and 11 bases stayed unmatched. There are 16 residues in the CDR3. From germline, CDR1 is SNHLY and CDR2 FYNNEI. As DNA, the CDR3 is TGTGCCAGCAGTGCTGGGGGGGGACAGGGTGGATCACCCCTCCACTTT. Its protein is CASSAGGGQGGSPLHF.

The chain uses TRBV6-5 and TRBJ2-7, with D perhaps matching TRBD2 (6 bases). This CDR3 is built from 12 residues. The V end was cut by 2 bases, the J end by 6 bases, with 8 bases between. From germline, CDR1 is MNHEY and CDR2 SVGAGI. CDR3 bases: TGTGCCAGCAGTTACGGGGGGTTCGAGCAGTACTTC. Its translation is CASSYGGFEQYF.

The chain recombines TRBV29-1 with TRBJ1-2; 7 positions agree with TRBD1. V lost 2 bases to trimming and J lost 6 bases; unmatched junction nucleotides: 6. Germline V gene data show CDR1 as SQVTM and CDR2 as ANQGSEA. The CDR3 is 13 residues long. CDR3 bases: TGCAGCGTTGAATCCCGAGACAGGGATGGCTACACCTTC. Protein: CSVESRDRDGYTF. Looking up the rest from reference TRBV29-1 and TRBJ1-2 gives the full variable domain: SAVISQKPSRDICQRGTSLTIQCQVDSQVTMMFWYRQQPGQSLTLIATANQGSEATYESGFVIDKFPISRPNLTFSTLTVSNMSPEDSSIYLCSVESRDRDGYTFGSGTRLTVV.

V and J are TRBV7-7 and TRBJ2-2; 9 bases map to TRBD1. With 5 bases clipped from V and 5 bases from J, the junction kept 9 bases outside the gene matches. The CDR3 is made up of 16 amino acids. Germline CDR1 reads SSHAT; CDR2 reads FNYEAQ (reference sequence). The DNA for the CDR3 is TGTGCCAGCAGCCCGATAGGACAGGGGAGAACCGGGGAGCTGTTTTTT. This codes for CASSPIGQGRTGELFF.

For the CDR3, the DNA is TGCGCCAGCAGTCAAGATAGCAGGGGCGCAGATACGCAGTATTTT. Translating it yields CASSQDSRGADTQYF. The J gene is TRBJ2-3, the V gene TRBV23-1; TRBD1 might be the D (6 bases). TRBV23-1 is an ORF for which the function is uncertain. Trimming stripped 2 bases from V and 4 bases from J, with 13 bases between. The CDR3 spans 15 residues.

The CDR3 sequence is CASSPNVQASYEQYF. The CDR3, as DNA: TGTGCCAGCAGCCCCAATGTACAGGCCTCCTACGAGCAGTACTTC. J is TRBJ2-7 and V is TRBV9, with D maybe TRBD1 (5 bases). The CDR3 covers 15 residues. CDR1 is SGDLS, CDR2 YYNGEE, per germline. Trimming removed 4 bases at V and 0 bases at J, with 14 bases between.

Worth noting for this clone: The same CDR3 can be traced to other DNA sequences in this sample. The V and J genes are TRBV19 and TRBJ1-5; no definite D call. This CDR3 is built from 13 residues. Trimming removed 6 bases at V and 3 bases at J, with 9 bases between. Germline V gene sequence: CDR1 LNHDA, CDR2 SQIVND (reference sequence). In DNA form, the CDR3 reads TGTGCCAGTAGAACCGGGGACAATCAGCCCCAGCATTTT. Protein product: CASRTGDNQPQHF.

This rearrangement joins TRBV7-6 to TRBJ2-3; 7 nucleotides line up with TRBD2. V was clipped by 6 bases and J by 4 bases; unmatched bases: 10. Germline lookup yields CDR1 SGHVS and CDR2 FNYEAQ. The CDR3 has 15 amino acids. The CDR3 DNA sequence: TGTGCCAGCAGACCGATAGCGGGCGGCTCAGATACGCAGTATTTT. Its translation: CASRPIAGGSDTQYF.

This clone appeared a few times. The chain carries TRBV25-1 and TRBJ2-7; 9 bases match TRBD2. This CDR3 comprises 15 residues. V was pared by 2 bases and J by 0 bases, with 2 bases of the junction left unmatched. Germline V gene lookup returns CDR1 MGHDK and CDR2 SYGVNS. The CDR3: CASSELAGSSYEQYF. For the CDR3, the DNA is TGTGCCAGCAGTGAACTAGCGGGGAGCTCCTACGAGCAGTACTTC.

The chain recombines TRBV19 with TRBJ2-6; 11 bases align to TRBD2. V shed 3 bases and J 0 bases; nucleotides not matched to a gene: 10. Germline V lookup: CDR1 LNHDA, CDR2 SQIVND (reference sequence). CDR3 size: 20 residues. CDR3 region: CASSIGLAGGLSSGANVLTF. Written as DNA, the CDR3 is TGTGCCAGTAGTATTGGTCTAGCGGGGGGTTTATCCTCTGGGGCCAACGTCCTGACTTTC.

The rearrangement links TRBV6-6 to TRBJ2-4; 15 bases map to TRBD2. Losses at the gene ends were 7 bases for V and 7 bases for J; bases not matched to a gene: 8. Germline values: CDR1 MNHNY, CDR2 SVGAGI (reference sequence). This CDR3 spans 16 amino acids. The CDR3 loop is CASTPGLAGGRNIQYF. The CDR3 DNA follows: TGTGCCAGCACCCCGGGACTAGCGGGGGGTCGGAACATTCAGTACTTC.

The rearrangement links TRBV7-9 to TRBJ2-7; D is undetermined. Trimming stripped 3 bases from V and 4 bases from J, with 13 bases between. The CDR3 sequence is 14 residues long. Germline CDR1 SEHNR, CDR2 FQNEAQ (reference sequence). The CDR3 sequence: CASSFRGIGYEQYF. DNA of the CDR3: TGTGCCAGCAGCTTCAGAGGCATCGGGTACGAGCAGTACTTC.